The 9 T cell receptor beta chains below all came from one sample that was sequenced in a study of Ad26.COV2.S vaccination and SARS-CoV-2 variants. Documented treatment: 19 received Ad26.COV2.S at low or high dose, single or two shots; a few received placebo; per-sample allocation not given. Collection of the samples took place on day 63 after the first injection of vaccine or placebo. Assay used: immunoSEQ multiplex PCR; TCRdb lists only in-frame clones, some missing. The sample includes around 270,000 clones, roughly nine tenths of them seen just once. This material consisted of peripheral blood, taken in a trial of Ad26.COV2.S vaccine versus placebo. The receptors were sampled from a person between 18 and 60 years old who received the Ad26.COV2.S COVID-19 vaccine or a placebo.

The chain couples TRBV24-1 to TRBJ1-1, with TRBD1 matching 9 bases. This CDR3 region has 13 residues. CDR1 and CDR2 from the germline V gene are KGHDR and SFDVKD. J gave up 3 bases and V 7 bases, and 2 bases lay outside the gene matches. CDR3 residues: CATRRQGDTEAFF. DNA for the CDR3: TGTGCCACCAGGAGACAGGGGGACACTGAAGCTTTCTTT.

CDR3 nucleotides: TGTGCCAGCAGTTCATTAAATGGCCGCAGCAATCAGCCCCAGCATTTT. Its protein product is CASSSLNGRSNQPQHF. The gene calls are TRBV27 and TRBJ1-5, with unresolved D. V was pared by 4 bases and J by 1 base, with 14 bases between. The germline gives CDR1 MNHEY, CDR2 SMNVEV (reference sequence). This CDR3 spans 16 amino acids.

This chain joins TRBV6-5 and TRBJ1-2; a possible D gene is TRBD1 (6 bases). Germline CDR1 reads MNHEY; CDR2 reads SVGAGI. This CDR3 is 14 amino acids long. The germline V and J ends were trimmed by 0 bases and 8 bases, with 13 bases remaining between them. CDR3 DNA sequence: TGTGCCAGCAGTTACTCGAGGGGGGGCGGCGGCTACACCTTC. Residues: CASSYSRGGGGYTF.

This chain links TRBV7-6 with TRBJ2-2; D possibly uses TRBD1 or TRBD2 (5 bases each). The V gene lost 4 bases and the J gene lost 6 bases, with 9 bases spanning the gap. This CDR3 has 13 residues. Germline V gene data show CDR1 as SGHVS and CDR2 as FNYEAQ. CDR3 amino acids: CASSSLGAGELFF. CDR3 sequence (DNA): TGTGCCAGCAGCTCTCTGGGGGCCGGGGAGCTGTTTTTT. Full variable domain (missing parts from reference TRBV7-6 and TRBJ2-2): GAGVSQSPRYKVTKRGQDVALRCDPISGHVSLYWYRQALGQGPEFLTYFNYEAQQDKSGLPNDRFSAERPEGSISTLTIQRTEQRDSAMYRCASSSLGAGELFFGEGSRLTVL.

This chain connects TRBV7-4 to TRBJ2-3; 12 bases map to TRBD2. Germline V gene sequence: CDR1 SGHVT, CDR2 SQSDAQ. This CDR3 region has 18 residues. V shed 1 base and J 0 bases; nucleotides not matched to a gene: 5. The CDR3 sequence: CASSLGTSGENSTDTQYF. Here the CDR3 DNA reads TGTGCCAGCAGCTTAGGGACTAGCGGGGAGAATAGCACAGATACGCAGTATTTT.

This clone appeared a few times. At one of its ends the junction is not consistent with the germline gene, which may arise from a read error. The chain uses TRBV2 and TRBJ1-5; D is unclear. The CDR3 loop spans 13 amino acids. Germline V gene lookup returns CDR1 SNHLY and CDR2 FYNNEI. CDR3 nucleotide sequence: TGTGCCAGCAGCGAAGGGCGGAATCAGCCCCAGCATTTT. It yields the protein CASSEGRNQPQHF.

This chain joins TRBV5-1 and TRBJ1-2, with TRBD1 matching 7 bases. The V gene end was trimmed by 0 bases and the J gene end by 3 bases; junction bases not matched to a gene: 5. Per the germline V gene, CDR1 is SGHRS and CDR2 is YFSETQ. The length of the CDR3 is 15 residues. DNA for the CDR3: TGCGCCAGCAGCTTGGACGGGACAGCCCACTATGGCTACACCTTC. This gives the protein CASSLDGTAHYGYTF.

The CDR3 nucleotides read TGTGCCAGCAGTCAAACGACAGGGAGGAATGAAAAACTGTTTTTT. Translation gives CASSQTTGRNEKLFF. The gene calls are TRBV6-5 and TRBJ1-4, with 7 bases lining up with TRBD1. The CDR3 runs 15 residues. Germline V lookup: CDR1 MNHEY, CDR2 SVGAGI. Trimming cost V 5 bases and J 5 bases; bases outside gene matches: 8.

V is TRBV4-2 and J is TRBJ2-3, with 9 bases matching TRBD2. V dropped 0 bases and J dropped 4; count of bases not matched to a gene: 5. Germline lookup yields CDR1 LGHNA and CDR2 YNFKEQ. The CDR3 covers 16 residues. CDR3 coding DNA: TGTGCCAGCAGCCAAGATCCGGCTAGCGGGGCAGATACGCAGTATTTT. Its protein is CASSQDPASGADTQYF.